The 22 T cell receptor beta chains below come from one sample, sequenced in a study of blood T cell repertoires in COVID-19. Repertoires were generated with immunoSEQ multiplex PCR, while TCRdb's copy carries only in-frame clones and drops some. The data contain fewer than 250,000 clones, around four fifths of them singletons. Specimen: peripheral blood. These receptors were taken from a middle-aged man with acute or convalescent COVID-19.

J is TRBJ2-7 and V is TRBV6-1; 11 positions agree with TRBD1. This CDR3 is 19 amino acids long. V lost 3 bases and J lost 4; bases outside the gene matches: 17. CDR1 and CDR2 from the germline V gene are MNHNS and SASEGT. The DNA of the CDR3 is TGTGCCAGCAGTGACCAACCGCCGGGACAGGGGGTAGTAGGATACGAGCAGTACTTC. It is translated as CASSDQPPGQGVVGYEQYF.

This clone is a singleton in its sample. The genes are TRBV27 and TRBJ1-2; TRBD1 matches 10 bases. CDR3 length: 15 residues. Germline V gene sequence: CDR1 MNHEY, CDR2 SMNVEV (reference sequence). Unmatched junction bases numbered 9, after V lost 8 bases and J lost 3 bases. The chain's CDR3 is CASGRSGQGYYGYTF. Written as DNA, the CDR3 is TGTGCCAGCGGAAGGTCGGGACAGGGGTACTATGGCTACACCTTC.

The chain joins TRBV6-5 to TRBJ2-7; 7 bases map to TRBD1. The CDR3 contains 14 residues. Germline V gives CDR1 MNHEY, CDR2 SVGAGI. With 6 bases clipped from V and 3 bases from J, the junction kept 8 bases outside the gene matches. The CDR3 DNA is TGTGCCAGCAGGAATCCAGGGGGTAACTACGAGCAGTACTTC. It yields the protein CASRNPGGNYEQYF.

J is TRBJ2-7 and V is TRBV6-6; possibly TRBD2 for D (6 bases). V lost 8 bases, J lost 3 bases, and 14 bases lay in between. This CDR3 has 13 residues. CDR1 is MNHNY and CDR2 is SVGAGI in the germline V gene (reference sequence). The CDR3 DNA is TGTGCCAGCGGAAGTGGGACTGTCTACGAGCAGTACTTC. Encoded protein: CASGSGTVYEQYF.

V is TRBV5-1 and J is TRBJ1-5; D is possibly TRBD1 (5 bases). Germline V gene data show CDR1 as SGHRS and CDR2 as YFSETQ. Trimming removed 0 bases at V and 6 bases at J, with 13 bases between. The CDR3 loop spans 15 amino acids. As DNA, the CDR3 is TGCGCCAGCAGCTTGGGCCAGGGTCCGTTTCAGCCCCAGCATTTT. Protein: CASSLGQGPFQPQHF.

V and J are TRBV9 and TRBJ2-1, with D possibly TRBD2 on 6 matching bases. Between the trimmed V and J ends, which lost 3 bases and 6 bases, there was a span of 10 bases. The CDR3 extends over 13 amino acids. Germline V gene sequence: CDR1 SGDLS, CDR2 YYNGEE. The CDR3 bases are TGTGCCAGCAGCGGCGGGATCCTCAATGAGCAGTTCTTC. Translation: CASSGGILNEQFF.

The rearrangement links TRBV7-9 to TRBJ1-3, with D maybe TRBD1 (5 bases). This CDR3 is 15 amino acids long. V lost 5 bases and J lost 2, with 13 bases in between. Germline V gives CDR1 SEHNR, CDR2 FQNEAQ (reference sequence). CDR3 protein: CASSAPGAPGNTIYF. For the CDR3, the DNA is TGTGCCAGCAGCGCTCCTGGGGCACCTGGAAACACCATATATTTT.

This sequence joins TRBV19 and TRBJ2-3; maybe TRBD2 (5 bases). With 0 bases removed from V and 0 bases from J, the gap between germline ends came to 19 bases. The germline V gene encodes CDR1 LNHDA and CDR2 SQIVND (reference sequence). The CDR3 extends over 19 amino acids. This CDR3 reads CASSIDAPGILLSTDTQYF. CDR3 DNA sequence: TGTGCCAGTAGTATAGATGCCCCCGGGATTCTCCTAAGCACAGATACGCAGTATTTT.

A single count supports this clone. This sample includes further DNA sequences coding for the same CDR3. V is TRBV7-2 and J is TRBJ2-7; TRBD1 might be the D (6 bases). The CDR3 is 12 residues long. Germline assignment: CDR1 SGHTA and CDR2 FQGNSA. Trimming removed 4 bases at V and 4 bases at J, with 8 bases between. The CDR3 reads CASSSQGYEQYF. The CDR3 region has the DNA TGTGCCAGCAGCTCGCAGGGGTACGAGCAGTACTTC.

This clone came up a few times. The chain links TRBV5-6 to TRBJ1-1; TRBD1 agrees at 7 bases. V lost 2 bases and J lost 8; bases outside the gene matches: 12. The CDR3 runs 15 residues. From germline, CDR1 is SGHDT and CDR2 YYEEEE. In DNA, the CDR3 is TGTGCCAGCAGCTTCAGACAGGGAATGAAAAAAGAAGCTTTCTTT. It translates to CASSFRQGMKKEAFF.

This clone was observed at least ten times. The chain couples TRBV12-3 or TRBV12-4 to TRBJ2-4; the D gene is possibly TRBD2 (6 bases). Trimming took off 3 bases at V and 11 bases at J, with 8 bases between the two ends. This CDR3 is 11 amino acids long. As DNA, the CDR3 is TGTGCCAGCAGTTTGGGGGGATTTCAGTACTTC. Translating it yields CASSLGGFQYF.

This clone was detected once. CDR3 in DNA: TGTGCCAGCAGCCAGGGGGCGGACACCGGGGAGCTGTTTTTT. This sequence encodes CASSQGADTGELFF. V is TRBV3-1 (or the pseudogene TRBV3-2) and J is TRBJ2-2, with a possible D match to TRBD1 (6 bases). Germline CDR1 is LGHDT and CDR2 is YNNKEL (reference sequence). Between the trimmed V and J ends, which lost 3 bases and 3 bases, there was a span of 8 bases. There are 14 residues in the CDR3.

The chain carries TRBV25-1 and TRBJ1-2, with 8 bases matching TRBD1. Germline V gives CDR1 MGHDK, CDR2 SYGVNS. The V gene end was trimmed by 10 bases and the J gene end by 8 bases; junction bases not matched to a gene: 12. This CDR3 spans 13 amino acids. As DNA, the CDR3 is TGTGCCACCCTTTCCCACAGGGGGAGAGGCTACACCTTC. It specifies CATLSHRGRGYTF.

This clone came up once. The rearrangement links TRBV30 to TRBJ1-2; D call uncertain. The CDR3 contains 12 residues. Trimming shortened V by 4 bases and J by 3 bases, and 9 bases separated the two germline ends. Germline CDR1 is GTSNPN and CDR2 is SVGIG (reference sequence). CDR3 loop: CAWKLEYYGYTF. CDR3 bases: TGTGCCTGGAAGTTGGAGTACTATGGCTACACCTTC.

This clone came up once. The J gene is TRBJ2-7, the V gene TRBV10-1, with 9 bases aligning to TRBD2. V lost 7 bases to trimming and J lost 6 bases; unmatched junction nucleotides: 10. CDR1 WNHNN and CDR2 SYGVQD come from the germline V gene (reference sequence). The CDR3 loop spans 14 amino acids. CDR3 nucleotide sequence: TGCGCCAGCACCTCATCTAGCGGGAATGCCGAGCAGTACTTC. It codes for CASTSSSGNAEQYF.

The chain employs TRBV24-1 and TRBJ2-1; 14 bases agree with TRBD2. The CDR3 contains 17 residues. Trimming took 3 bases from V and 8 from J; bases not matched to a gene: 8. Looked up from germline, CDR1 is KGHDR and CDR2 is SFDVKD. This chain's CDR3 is CATSDSGTSGGRDEQFF. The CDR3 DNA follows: TGTGCCACCAGTGATAGTGGGACTAGCGGGGGCCGGGATGAGCAGTTCTTC.

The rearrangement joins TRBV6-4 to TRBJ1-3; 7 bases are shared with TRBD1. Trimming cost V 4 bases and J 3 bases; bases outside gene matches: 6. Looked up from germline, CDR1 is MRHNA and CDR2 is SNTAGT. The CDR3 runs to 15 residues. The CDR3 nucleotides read TGTGCCAGCAGTGTCGAAGGGGGCGGTGGAAACACCATATATTTT. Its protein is CASSVEGGGGNTIYF.

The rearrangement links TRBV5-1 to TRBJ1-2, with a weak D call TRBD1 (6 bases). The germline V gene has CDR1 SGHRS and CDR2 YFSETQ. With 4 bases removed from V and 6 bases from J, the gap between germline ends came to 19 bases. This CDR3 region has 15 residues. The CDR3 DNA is TGCGCCAGCAGCGTGGAAGGGGGGGAATGGCATGGCTACACCTTC. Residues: CASSVEGGEWHGYTF.

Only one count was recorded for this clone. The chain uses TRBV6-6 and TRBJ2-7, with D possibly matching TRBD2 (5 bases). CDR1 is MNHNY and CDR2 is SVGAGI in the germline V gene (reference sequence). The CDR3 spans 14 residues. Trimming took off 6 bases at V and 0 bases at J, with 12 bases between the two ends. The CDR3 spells CASRGLQSSYEQYF. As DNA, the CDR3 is TGTGCCAGCAGAGGACTTCAGTCCTCCTACGAGCAGTACTTC.

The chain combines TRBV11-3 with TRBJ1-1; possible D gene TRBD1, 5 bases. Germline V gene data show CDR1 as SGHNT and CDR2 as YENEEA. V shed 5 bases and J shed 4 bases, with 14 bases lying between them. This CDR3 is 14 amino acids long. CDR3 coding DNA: TGTGCCAGCAGCGACCAGGGATACGGCACTGAAGCTTTCTTT. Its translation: CASSDQGYGTEAFF.

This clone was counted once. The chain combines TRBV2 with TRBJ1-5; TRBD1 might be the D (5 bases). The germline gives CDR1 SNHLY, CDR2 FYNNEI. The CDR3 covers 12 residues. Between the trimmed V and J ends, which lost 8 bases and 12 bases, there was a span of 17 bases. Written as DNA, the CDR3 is TGTGCCAGCGGGCAGGGCCTCGCAGGCCAGCATTTT. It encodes CASGQGLAGQHF.

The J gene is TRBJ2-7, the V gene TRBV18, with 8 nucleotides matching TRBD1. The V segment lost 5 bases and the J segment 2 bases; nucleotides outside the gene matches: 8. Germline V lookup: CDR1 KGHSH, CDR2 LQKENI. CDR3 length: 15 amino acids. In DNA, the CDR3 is TGTGCCAGCTCATCGAGGACAGGGTATCCCTACGAGCAGTACTTC. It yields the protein CASSSRTGYPYEQYF.